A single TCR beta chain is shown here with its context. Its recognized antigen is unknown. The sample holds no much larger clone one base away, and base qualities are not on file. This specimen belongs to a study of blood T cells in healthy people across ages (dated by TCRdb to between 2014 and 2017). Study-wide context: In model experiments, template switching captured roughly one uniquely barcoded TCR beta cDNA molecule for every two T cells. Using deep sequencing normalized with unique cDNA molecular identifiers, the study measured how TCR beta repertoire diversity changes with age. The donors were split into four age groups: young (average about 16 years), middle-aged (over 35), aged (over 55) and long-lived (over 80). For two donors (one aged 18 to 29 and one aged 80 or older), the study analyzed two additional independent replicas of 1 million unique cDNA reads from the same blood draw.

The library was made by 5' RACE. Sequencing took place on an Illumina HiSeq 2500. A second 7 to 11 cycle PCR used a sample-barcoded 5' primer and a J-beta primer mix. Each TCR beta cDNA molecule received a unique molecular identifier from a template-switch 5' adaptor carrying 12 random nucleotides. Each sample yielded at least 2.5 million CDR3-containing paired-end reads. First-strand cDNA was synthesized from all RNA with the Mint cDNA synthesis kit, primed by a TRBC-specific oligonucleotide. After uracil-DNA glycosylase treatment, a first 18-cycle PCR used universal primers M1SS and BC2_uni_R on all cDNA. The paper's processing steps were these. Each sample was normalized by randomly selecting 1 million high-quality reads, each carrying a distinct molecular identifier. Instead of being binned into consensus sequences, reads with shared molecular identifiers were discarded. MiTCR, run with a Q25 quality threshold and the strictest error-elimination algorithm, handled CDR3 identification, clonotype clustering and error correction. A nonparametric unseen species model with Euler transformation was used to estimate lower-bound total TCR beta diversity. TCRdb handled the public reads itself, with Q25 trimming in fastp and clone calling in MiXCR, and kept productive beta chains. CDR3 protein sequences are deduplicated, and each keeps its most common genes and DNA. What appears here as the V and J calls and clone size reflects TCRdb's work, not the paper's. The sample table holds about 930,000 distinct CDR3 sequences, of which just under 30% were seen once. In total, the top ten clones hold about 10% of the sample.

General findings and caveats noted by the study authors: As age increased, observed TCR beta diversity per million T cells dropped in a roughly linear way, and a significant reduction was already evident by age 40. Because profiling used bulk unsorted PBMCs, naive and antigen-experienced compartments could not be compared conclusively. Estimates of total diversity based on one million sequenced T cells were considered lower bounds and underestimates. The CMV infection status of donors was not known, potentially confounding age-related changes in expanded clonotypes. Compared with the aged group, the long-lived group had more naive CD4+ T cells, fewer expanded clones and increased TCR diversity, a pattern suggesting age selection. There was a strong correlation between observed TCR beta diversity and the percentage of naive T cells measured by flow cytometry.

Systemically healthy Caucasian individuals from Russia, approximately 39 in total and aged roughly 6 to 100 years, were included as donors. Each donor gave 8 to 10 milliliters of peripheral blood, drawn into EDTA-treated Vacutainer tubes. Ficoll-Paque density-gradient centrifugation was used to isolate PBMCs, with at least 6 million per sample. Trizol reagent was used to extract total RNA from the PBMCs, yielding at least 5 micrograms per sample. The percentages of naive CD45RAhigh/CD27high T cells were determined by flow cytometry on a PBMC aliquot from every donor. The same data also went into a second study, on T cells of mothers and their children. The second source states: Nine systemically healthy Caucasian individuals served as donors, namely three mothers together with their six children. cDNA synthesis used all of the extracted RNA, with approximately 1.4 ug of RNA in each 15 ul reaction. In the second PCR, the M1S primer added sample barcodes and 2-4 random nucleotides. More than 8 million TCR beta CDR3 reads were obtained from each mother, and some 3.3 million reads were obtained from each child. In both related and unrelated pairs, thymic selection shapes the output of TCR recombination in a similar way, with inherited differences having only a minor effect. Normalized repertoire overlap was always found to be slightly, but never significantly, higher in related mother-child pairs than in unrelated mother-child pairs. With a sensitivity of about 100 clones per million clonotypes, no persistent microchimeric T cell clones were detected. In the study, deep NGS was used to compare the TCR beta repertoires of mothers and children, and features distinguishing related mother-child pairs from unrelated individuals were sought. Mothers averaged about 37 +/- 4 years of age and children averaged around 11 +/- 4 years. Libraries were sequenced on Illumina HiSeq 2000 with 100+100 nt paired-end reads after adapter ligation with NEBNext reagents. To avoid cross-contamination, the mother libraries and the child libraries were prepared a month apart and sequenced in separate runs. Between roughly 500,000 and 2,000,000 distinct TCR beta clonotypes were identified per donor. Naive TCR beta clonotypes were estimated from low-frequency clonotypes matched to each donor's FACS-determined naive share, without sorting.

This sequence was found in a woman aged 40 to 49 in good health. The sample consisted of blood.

In nucleotides, the sequence is TGCGCCAGCAGCTTGGCTGGGCCCCGCTATAATTCACCCCTCCACTTT. Translated, it reads CASSLAGPRYNSPLHF. The chain employs TRBV5-1 and TRBJ1-6; the D gene identity is not certain. V is clipped by 0 bases and J by 3 bases, and the sequence between their germline boundaries is 10 bases long. The CDR3 goes from the cysteine to the phenylalanine over 16 residues. Only the CDR3 region is kept as DNA, spanning 48 bases read in frame from base 1. From a lookup of the germline V gene, CDR1 and CDR2 are SGHRS and YFSETQ.